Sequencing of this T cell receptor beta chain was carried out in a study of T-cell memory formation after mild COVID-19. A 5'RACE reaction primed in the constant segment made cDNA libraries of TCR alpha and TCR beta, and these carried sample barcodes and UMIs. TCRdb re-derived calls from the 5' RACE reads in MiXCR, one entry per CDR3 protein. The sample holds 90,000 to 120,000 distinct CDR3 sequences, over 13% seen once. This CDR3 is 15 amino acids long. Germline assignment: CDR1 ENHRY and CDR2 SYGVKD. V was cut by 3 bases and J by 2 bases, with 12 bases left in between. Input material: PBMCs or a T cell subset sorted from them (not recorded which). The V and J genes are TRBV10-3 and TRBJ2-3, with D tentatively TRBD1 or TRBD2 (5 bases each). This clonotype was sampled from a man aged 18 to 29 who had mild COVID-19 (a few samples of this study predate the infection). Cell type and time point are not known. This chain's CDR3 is CAISERGPPTDTQYF. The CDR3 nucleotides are TGTGCCATCAGTGAACGGGGACCCCCCACAGATACGCAGTATTTT.